This TCR beta chain was recorded in a study of CD8 T cells in Susac syndrome. A quantity of about 0.5 to 1 ug RNA underwent reverse transcription using random hexamers. Multiplex immunoSEQ PCR targeted 54 Vbeta and 13 Jbeta TCR beta segments. TCRdb independently ran MiXCR on the immunoSEQ multiplex PCR reads; one entry per CDR3 protein. This table has 160,000 or so distinct CDR3 sequences, 85% to 95% appearing once. The V and J ends lost 4 bases and 5 bases respectively, with 11 bases between them. This CDR3 region has 13 residues. The T cells that were sequenced for TCR beta were CD8+ and CD4+ cells from blood. Controls were healthy donors chosen to match patients in age and sex. Negative isolation was applied to CD8+ and CD4+ T cells, and FACS enrichment was applied to TEMRA cells.

The genes are TRBV12-3 or TRBV12-4 and TRBJ1-2, with a possible D match to TRBD1 (5 bases). The sequence derives from a human donor in good health. Sequencing was performed on CD4+ T cells from PBMCs. The CDR3 reads CASSSGLRYGYTF. CDR3 sequence (DNA): TGTGCCAGCAGTTCAGGGCTACGATATGGCTACACCTTC.